One and the same sample provided the 31 T cell receptor beta chains below, sequenced in a study of T cells after yellow fever vaccination. TCRdb re-called the 5' RACE reads with MiXCR, one entry per CDR3 protein. This table has hundreds of thousands of distinct CDR3 sequences, about 14% appearing once. Material: PBMCs, obtained on the day of the yellow fever booster vaccination. These receptors originate from a man in his thirties or forties who received the YFV17D yellow fever vaccine.

The CDR3: CASSLGYGQGPSYEQYF. The CDR3 DNA is TGCGCCAGCAGCTTGGGGTATGGACAGGGGCCCTCCTACGAGCAGTACTTC. This rearrangement joins TRBV5-1 to TRBJ2-7, with 9 bases matching TRBD1. This CDR3 region has 17 residues. CDR1 and CDR2 from the germline V gene are SGHRS and YFSETQ. The V segment lost 0 bases and the J segment 0 bases; nucleotides outside the gene matches: 7.

This clonotype came up a few times. The rearrangement joins TRBV6-1 to TRBJ2-2; 7 bases fit TRBD1. The CDR3 length is 14 residues. CDR1 is MNHNS, CDR2 SASEGT, per germline. With V trimmed by 8 bases and J by 6 bases, 9 bases remained unmatched. This CDR3 is CASALTGSAGELFF. In DNA, the CDR3 is TGTGCCAGCGCCTTGACAGGGTCAGCCGGGGAGCTGTTTTTT.

This clonotype was seen only a few times. The genes are TRBV7-9 and TRBJ2-2, with D perhaps TRBD2 (5 bases). V lost 10 bases, J lost 6 bases, and 12 bases lay in between. CDR1 is SEHNR, CDR2 FQNEAQ, per germline (reference sequence). The CDR3 is 12 residues long. The CDR3 DNA follows: TGTGCCACCGCATGGGGAGCCGGGGAGCTGTTTTTT. Translation: CATAWGAGELFF.

The chain is built from TRBV6-1 and TRBJ2-6; D not resolved. The germline V and J ends were trimmed by 5 bases and 0 bases, with 8 bases remaining between them. Germline V CDR1 and CDR2: MNHNS, SASEGT. The CDR3 consists of 15 residues. CDR3 residues: CASSPRPSGANVLTF. CDR3 bases: TGTGCCAGCAGTCCTAGGCCCTCTGGGGCCAACGTCCTGACTTTC.

This clonotype was seen only a few times. V and J are TRBV9 and TRBJ2-5; D remains unclear. The CDR3 loop spans 15 amino acids. With 0 bases removed from V and 1 base from J, the gap between germline ends came to 10 bases. Germline assignment: CDR1 SGDLS and CDR2 YYNGEE. The CDR3 sequence: CASSVAGSGQETQYF. The CDR3 region has the DNA TGTGCCAGCAGCGTAGCTGGATCAGGCCAAGAGACCCAGTACTTC.

The chain has TRBV30 and TRBJ2-3, with 12 bases identical to TRBD2. CDR3 length equals 17 residues. With V trimmed by 3 bases and J by 4 bases, 11 bases remained unmatched. The germline V gene has CDR1 GTSNPN and CDR2 SVGIG (reference sequence). CDR3 coding DNA: TGTGCCTGGAGGTCGCCTGGACTAGCGGGGAAGCCAGATACGCAGTATTTT. Translation: CAWRSPGLAGKPDTQYF.

The table lists this clonotype with a few counts. DNA for the CDR3: TGCAGTGCTAGAACCCCTTCTAGCGGACTTTACAATGAGCAGTTCTTC. It specifies CSARTPSSGLYNEQFF. J is TRBJ2-1 and V is TRBV20-1, with TRBD2 matching 7 bases. Germline lookup yields CDR1 DFQATT and CDR2 SNEGSKA (reference sequence). Germline trimming cut 2 bases from V and 4 bases from J; bases unmatched to any gene: 11. The CDR3 runs to 16 residues.

The sample holds a few counts of this clonotype. This rearrangement joins TRBV19 to TRBJ2-7; TRBD2 aligns across 7 bases. This CDR3 comprises 14 residues. V was pared by 5 bases and J by 3 bases, with 7 bases of the junction left unmatched. Germline V gene lookup returns CDR1 LNHDA and CDR2 SQIVND (reference sequence). The DNA of the CDR3 is TGTGCCAGTAGTCCGCCGGGACTACTCTACGAGCAGTACTTC. Its protein product is CASSPPGLLYEQYF.

The CDR3 DNA reads as TGTGCCAGCAGCTTAGATGGGACTCGGAATGAGCAGTTCTTC. Amino acids: CASSLDGTRNEQFF. V and J are TRBV7-2 and TRBJ2-1, with D possibly matching TRBD2 (6 bases). Per germline, CDR1 SGHTA and CDR2 FQGNSA. The V end lost 1 base, the J end lost 7 bases, and 11 bases lay between the germline ends. The CDR3 is made up of 14 amino acids.

This chain joins TRBV20-1 and TRBJ2-2; TRBD1 or TRBD2 may be the D gene (5 bases each). Deletions cut 1 base from V and 7 bases from J, with 13 bases between. Germline CDR1 reads DFQATT; CDR2 reads SNEGSKA (reference sequence). The CDR3 is 14 amino acids. Written as DNA, the CDR3 is TGCAGTGCTAGAGCTGACGGGACGGTCGGGGAGCTGTTTTTT. Translation gives CSARADGTVGELFF.

The chain employs TRBV11-2 and TRBJ2-5; 7 nucleotides line up with TRBD1. Trimming took 5 bases from V and 7 from J; bases not matched to a gene: 10. The CDR3 is 14 amino acids. CDR1 SGHAT and CDR2 FQNNGV come from the germline V gene. CDR3 protein: CASSVPGTARTQYF. CDR3 bases: TGTGCCAGCAGCGTACCCGGGACAGCGAGGACCCAGTACTTC.

This clonotype was observed at least ten times. The rearrangement joins TRBV7-2 to TRBJ2-7; a possible D gene is TRBD2 (7 bases). From germline, CDR1 is SGHTA and CDR2 FQGNSA. The CDR3 consists of 17 residues. V lost 4 bases and J 1 base, leaving 20 bases between the germline ends. The chain's CDR3 is CASSSAGRGTESYEQYF. In nucleotides, the CDR3 is TGTGCCAGCAGCTCCGCAGGGAGGGGGACTGAATCCTACGAGCAGTACTTC.

This clonotype was seen only a few times. The chain employs TRBV21-1 and TRBJ1-4; the table's D call, TRBD1, was not checked against the DNA. TRBV21-1 represents a pseudogene. The CDR3 loop spans 14 amino acids. The chain's CDR3 is CASSFRDTNEKLFF. In DNA, the CDR3 is TGTGCCAGCAGCTTCCGGGACACTAATGAAAAACTGTTTTTT.

This clonotype was detected only a few times. V is TRBV27 and J is TRBJ2-7, with TRBD2 as a possible D gene (5 bases). The CDR3 loop spans 14 amino acids. V was trimmed by 2 bases and J by 6 bases, leaving 14 bases between them. Looked up from germline, CDR1 is MNHEY and CDR2 is SMNVEV (reference sequence). CDR3 loop: CASSLDLLALEQYF. The DNA for the CDR3 is TGTGCCAGCAGTTTAGATCTCCTAGCACTCGAGCAGTACTTC.

This chain links TRBV5-1 with TRBJ2-5, with D unclear. Trimming left V 0 bases short and J 1 base short, with 13 bases between. Per the germline V gene, CDR1 is SGHRS and CDR2 is YFSETQ. This CDR3 is 16 amino acids long. CDR3 protein: CASSLVAGSLQETQYF. CDR3 in DNA: TGCGCCAGCAGCTTGGTTGCAGGCTCCCTCCAAGAGACCCAGTACTTC.

This clonotype occurred a few times. J is TRBJ2-3 and V is TRBV7-2; 12 nucleotides align to TRBD2. CDR3 length: 16 residues. The V gene's germline CDR1 is SGHTA and CDR2 FQGNSA. Trimming took 5 bases from V and 1 from J; bases not matched to a gene: 4. The CDR3 protein is CASSTRLAGGTDTQYF. The CDR3 region has the DNA TGTGCCAGCAGCACCCGACTAGCGGGAGGCACAGATACGCAGTATTTT.

This clonotype has just a few counts. The chain carries TRBV15 and TRBJ2-7; D might be TRBD1 (6 bases). The CDR3 spans 15 residues. Germline loops: CDR1 LNHNV, CDR2 YYDKDF (reference sequence). V lost 3 bases, J lost 3 bases, and 15 bases lay in between. CDR3 in amino acids: CATSSQQTGLYEQYF. For the CDR3, the DNA is TGTGCCACCAGCAGCCAACAGACAGGCCTCTACGAGCAGTACTTC.

This clonotype showed up just a few times. The chain couples TRBV20-1 to TRBJ2-7; TRBD2 matches 8 bases. Germline loops: CDR1 DFQATT, CDR2 SNEGSKA (reference sequence). This CDR3 is built from 14 residues. J gave up 1 base and V 5 bases, and 7 bases lay outside the gene matches. As DNA, the CDR3 is TGCAGTGCTCTACGGGAGGGCTTTTCCTACGAGCAGTACTTC. Translation: CSALREGFSYEQYF.

This chain uses TRBV9 with TRBJ2-7; the match to TRBD2 covers 9 bases. The CDR3 has 16 residues. The V segment lost 2 bases and the J segment 2 bases; nucleotides outside the gene matches: 8. Germline loops: CDR1 SGDLS, CDR2 YYNGEE. CDR3 sequence reads: CASSVGGSGSPYEQYF. The CDR3 DNA follows: TGTGCCAGCAGCGTGGGAGGTAGCGGGAGTCCCTACGAGCAGTACTTC. Together with reference TRBV9 and TRBJ2-7, the CDR3 gives the full variable domain: DSGVTQTPKHLITATGQRVTLRCSPRSGDLSVYWYQQSLDQGLQFLIQYYNGEERAKGNILERFSAQQFPDLHSELNLSSLELGDSALYFCASSVGGSGSPYEQYFGPGTRLTVT.

The sample holds many counts of this clonotype. The chain combines TRBV10-3 with TRBJ2-3; 8 bases agree with TRBD2. CDR3 length: 16 amino acids. With V trimmed by 3 bases and J by 5 bases, 10 bases remained unmatched. Germline V gives CDR1 ENHRY, CDR2 SYGVKD. The CDR3 sequence is CAISESTGGPGDTQYF. The CDR3 DNA is TGTGCCATCAGTGAATCCACGGGAGGGCCCGGAGATACGCAGTATTTT.

There are a few counts of this clonotype. V is TRBV28 and J is TRBJ2-3, with 8 bases identical to TRBD2. CDR1 and CDR2 (germline): MDHEN, SYDVKM. The junction had 6 bases not matched to a gene; V was cut back by 10 bases and J by 0 bases. There are 14 residues in the CDR3. In DNA, the CDR3 is TGTGCCATCGGGGGGGACACTAGCACAGATACGCAGTATTTT. This translates into CAIGGDTSTDTQYF.

The sample holds a few counts of this clonotype. J is TRBJ1-3 and V is TRBV4-3, with D perhaps TRBD1 (6 bases). V was cut by 4 bases and J by 3 bases, with 13 bases left in between. The CDR3 length is 15 residues. Germline V gene lookup returns CDR1 LGHNA and CDR2 YSLEER. The CDR3 nucleotides read TGCGCCAGCAGCCGAGACAGGACCGTTGGAAACACCATATATTTT. Protein: CASSRDRTVGNTIYF.

This rearrangement joins TRBV3-1 to TRBJ2-3; 10 bases are a match to TRBD2. V lost 4 bases to trimming and J lost 3 bases; unmatched junction nucleotides: 10. The CDR3 is made up of 17 amino acids. CDR1 is LGHDT, CDR2 YNNKEL, per germline (reference sequence). The CDR3 nucleotides are TGTGCCAGCAGCCCGGTCCCGGGACTAGCGAGGACAGATACGCAGTATTTT. It encodes CASSPVPGLARTDTQYF.

This clonotype was counted a few times. This chain joins TRBV27 and TRBJ2-1; D not certain. The germline V gene has CDR1 MNHEY and CDR2 SMNVEV (reference sequence). CDR3 size: 16 residues. V gave up 6 bases and J gave up 0 bases, with 15 bases separating them. The CDR3 protein is CASSSLRTSSYNEQFF. The DNA for the CDR3 is TGTGCCAGCAGCTCTCTGAGAACCAGCTCCTACAATGAGCAGTTCTTC.

This clonotype was seen repeatedly, ten times or more. CDR3 DNA sequence: TGTGCCAGCAGCTCGACTAGCGGGCAGTACAATGAGCAGTTCTTC. Protein product: CASSSTSGQYNEQFF. The chain couples TRBV7-2 to TRBJ2-1, with TRBD2 identical over 10 bases. This CDR3 is built from 15 residues. With V trimmed by 4 bases and J by 4 bases, 4 bases remained unmatched. Germline V gene sequence: CDR1 SGHTA, CDR2 FQGNSA.

This clonotype was observed a few times. This chain uses TRBV20-1 with TRBJ2-4, with TRBD2 matching over 11 bases. CDR1 DFQATT and CDR2 SNEGSKA come from the germline V gene (reference sequence). V lost 0 bases to trimming and J lost 7 bases; unmatched junction nucleotides: 5. CDR3 length: 15 residues. The CDR3: CSAREGTSGTNIQYF. The CDR3 DNA is TGCAGTGCTAGAGAAGGGACTAGCGGCACTAACATTCAGTACTTC.

The chain joins TRBV20-1 to TRBJ2-7; D is undetermined. Looked up from germline, CDR1 is DFQATT and CDR2 is SNEGSKA (reference sequence). The V end lost 0 bases, the J end lost 2 bases, and 11 bases lay between the germline ends. This CDR3 is built from 14 residues. DNA of the CDR3: TGCAGTGCTAGAGATCTGGCCAGAGCCTACGAGCAGTACTTC. Its translation is CSARDLARAYEQYF.

The sample holds a few counts of this clonotype. The V gene is TRBV9, the J gene TRBJ2-7, with TRBD2 matching over 7 bases. This CDR3 region has 14 residues. V shed 0 bases, J shed 3 bases, and the junction held 3 bases outside the gene matches. Germline loops: CDR1 SGDLS, CDR2 YYNGEE. CDR3 sequence (DNA): TGTGCCAGCAGCGTAGGCGGGAGTCACTACGAGCAGTACTTC. Translating gives CASSVGGSHYEQYF.

This clonotype was observed a few times. The gene calls are TRBV3-1 and TRBJ2-2; 7 bases agree with TRBD1. Germline V gives CDR1 LGHDT, CDR2 YNNKEL (reference sequence). There are 14 residues in the CDR3. V trimming: 10 bases; J trimming: 4 bases; junction bases outside the gene matches: 9. The CDR3 region is CAKDPGTVTGELFF. In DNA form, the CDR3 reads TGTGCCAAAGACCCCGGGACAGTCACCGGGGAGCTGTTTTTT.

The chain couples TRBV20-1 to TRBJ2-3; TRBD1 might be the D (6 bases). This CDR3 is built from 16 residues. The germline V gene encodes CDR1 DFQATT and CDR2 SNEGSKA (reference sequence). Trimming left V 0 bases short and J 2 bases short, with 15 bases between. The CDR3 loop reads CSARDKRGWDTDTQYF. DNA for the CDR3: TGCAGTGCTAGAGATAAAAGGGGGTGGGACACAGATACGCAGTATTTT.

Ten or more counts support this clonotype. The V and J genes are TRBV29-1 and TRBJ2-1; 12 nucleotides match TRBD2. The V segment lost 6 bases and the J segment 7 bases; nucleotides outside the gene matches: 22. CDR3 length: 19 residues. Germline V gene lookup returns CDR1 SQVTM and CDR2 ANQGSEA. The CDR3 bases are TGCAGCGTCGCCCGGGGGCTAGCGGGAGGGGGGTCGGGAAAAAATGAGCAGTTCTTC. Amino acid sequence: CSVARGLAGGGSGKNEQFF.